This T cell receptor beta chain was captured by sequencing in a study of blood T cells in healthy people across ages. The second PCR ran about 6 to 12 cycles with a sample-barcoded 5' primer and J-beta primers. TCRdb independently ran MiXCR on the 5' RACE reads; one entry per CDR3 protein. The sample shows about 1,400,000 distinct CDR3 sequences, roughly 59% of them seen only once. Overall study findings and caveats: Roughly linear declines in TCR beta diversity per million T cells occurred with age. Both naive CD4+ cell counts and diversity were greater in long-lived donors than in aged donors.

Notes on this clonotype: Its antigen is currently unknown.

Total RNA, at least 5 micrograms per sample, came from PBMCs. CDR3 length equals 18 residues. Losses at the gene ends were 3 bases for V and 1 base for J; bases not matched to a gene: 9. Germline V lookup: CDR1 KGHSH, CDR2 LQKENI. This receptor was identified in a young man in good health. Sequencing was performed on blood. The chain recombines TRBV18 with TRBJ2-1, with 10 bases that match TRBD2. CDR3 sequence: CASSPLAGARSSYNEQFF. CDR3 sequence (DNA): TGTGCCAGCTCACCGCTAGCGGGAGCTCGTAGTTCCTACAATGAGCAGTTCTTC.